One sample yielded the 2 T cell receptor beta chains listed below, sequenced in a study of sequential checkpoint blockade in melanoma. The treatment: randomized to nivolumab then ipilimumab (arm A) or the reverse (arm B). The table came from immunoSEQ multiplex PCR; TCRdb's copy has only in-frame clones and leaves some out. The table has 10,000 or so clones, approximately 83% seen once. Material: CD8+ T cells sorted from blood (inferred from file names), obtained from a patient given nivolumab and ipilimumab in sequence. The origin of the receptors is a human donor with melanoma.

The chain is built from TRBV9 and TRBJ1-5, with a possible D match to TRBD1 (5 bases). V was clipped by 3 bases and J by 7 bases, with 8 bases between them. The CDR3 covers 12 residues. CDR1 SGDLS and CDR2 YYNGEE come from the germline V gene. The CDR3 sequence: CASSAEGQPQHF. As DNA, the CDR3 is TGTGCCAGCAGCGCGGAGGGGCAGCCCCAGCATTTT.

The rearrangement links TRBV6-6 to TRBJ1-5, with 7 bases identical to TRBD1. The CDR3 extends over 14 amino acids. CDR1 MNHNY and CDR2 SVGAGI come from the germline V gene (reference sequence). Losses at the gene ends were 8 bases for V and 5 bases for J; bases not matched to a gene: 9. The CDR3 region has the DNA TGTGCCAGCGAACTGAGGGGGCGCGATCAGCCCCAGCATTTT. This encodes CASELRGRDQPQHF.